This TCR beta chain was recovered during a study of tumor-infiltrating lymphocytes in primary liver carcinoma. Findings and limits, study-wide: About 7-25% of top clones, no more, were shared by all five regions.

Germline lookup yields CDR1 MNHEY and CDR2 SVGAGI. The CDR3 is 14 residues long. The authors made TCR beta cDNA from around 500 ng total RNA with a constant-region primer. Slightly modified ARM-PCR, run as three nested multiplex PCR rounds, produced the TCR beta libraries. Forward primers for TRBV1-TRBV30 and a C-beta reverse primer served the first two PCR rounds, at approximately 10 cycles each. From the multiplex PCR reads, TCRdb called clonotypes with MiXCR, one entry per CDR3 protein. The table shows some 100,000 distinct CDR3 sequences, with about 63% occurring only once. DNA and RNA were both co-extracted from around 20-30 mg of bulk tissue that had not been sorted. Remarks on this clonotype: Antigen: not known.

Sequencing was carried out using liver tumor tissue from sampling region 2. Subset indicated: tumor region T2, inferior pole. The chain combines TRBV6-5 with TRBJ2-7, with 7 bases identical to TRBD2. The clonotype was recovered from a woman in her fifties or sixties with primary liver carcinoma and hepatitis B virus infection. The CDR3 DNA is TGTACCCGCAGCTCGGGACTAACGGGAGGAAAGCAGTACTTC. This translates into CTRSSGLTGGKQYF.